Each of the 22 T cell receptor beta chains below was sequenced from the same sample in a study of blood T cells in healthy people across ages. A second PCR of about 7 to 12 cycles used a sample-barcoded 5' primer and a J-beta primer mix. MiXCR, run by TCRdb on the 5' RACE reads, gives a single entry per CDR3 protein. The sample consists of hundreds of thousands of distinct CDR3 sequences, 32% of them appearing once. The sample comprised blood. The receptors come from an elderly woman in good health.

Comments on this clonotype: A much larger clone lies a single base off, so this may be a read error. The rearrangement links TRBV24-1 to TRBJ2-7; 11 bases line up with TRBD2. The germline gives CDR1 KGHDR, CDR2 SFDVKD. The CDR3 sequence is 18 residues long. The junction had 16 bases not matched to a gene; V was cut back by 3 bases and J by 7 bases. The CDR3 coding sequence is TGTGCCACCAGTGATGGGCGGAGGGCTAGCGGGGGGAACAATGAGCAGTACTTC. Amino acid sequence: CATSDGRRASGGNNEQYF.

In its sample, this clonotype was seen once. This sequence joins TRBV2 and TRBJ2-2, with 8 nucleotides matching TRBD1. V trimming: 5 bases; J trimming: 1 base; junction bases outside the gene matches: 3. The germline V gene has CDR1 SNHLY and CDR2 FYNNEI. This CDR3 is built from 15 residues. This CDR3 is CASSRQGMNTGELFF. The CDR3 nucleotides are TGTGCCAGCAGTCGACAGGGGATGAACACCGGGGAGCTGTTTTTT.

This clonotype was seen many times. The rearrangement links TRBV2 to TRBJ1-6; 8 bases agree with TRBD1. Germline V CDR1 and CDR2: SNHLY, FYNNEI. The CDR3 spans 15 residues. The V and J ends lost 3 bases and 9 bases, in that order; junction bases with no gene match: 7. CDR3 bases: TGTGCCAGCAGTGACAGGGGGACAGGTAGTTCACCCCTCCACTTT. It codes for CASSDRGTGSSPLHF.

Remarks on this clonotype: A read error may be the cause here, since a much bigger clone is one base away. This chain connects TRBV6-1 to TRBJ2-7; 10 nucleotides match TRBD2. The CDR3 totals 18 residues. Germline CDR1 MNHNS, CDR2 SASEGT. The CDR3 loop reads CASSTRLAGAIVPYKQYF. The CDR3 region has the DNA TGTGCCAGCTCTACCCGGCTAGCGGGGGCAATCGTCCCCTACAAGCAGTACTTC.

The CDR3 loop reads CASSLEAGRREAFF. The CDR3 DNA reads TGTGCCAGCAGCTTAGAGGCAGGGAGACGTGAAGCTTTCTTT. V and J are TRBV11-2 and TRBJ1-1; TRBD1 is a possible D gene (5 bases). Germline values: CDR1 SGHAT, CDR2 FQNNGV. Deletions cut 0 bases from V and 7 bases from J, with 12 bases between. The CDR3 consists of 14 residues. The whole variable domain, filled in from reference TRBV11-2 and TRBJ1-1, reads EAGVAQSPRYKIIEKRQSVAFWCNPISGHATLYWYQQILGQGPKLLIQFQNNGVVDDSQLPKDRFSAERLKGVDSTLKIQPAKLEDSAVYLCASSLEAGRREAFFGQGTRLTVV.

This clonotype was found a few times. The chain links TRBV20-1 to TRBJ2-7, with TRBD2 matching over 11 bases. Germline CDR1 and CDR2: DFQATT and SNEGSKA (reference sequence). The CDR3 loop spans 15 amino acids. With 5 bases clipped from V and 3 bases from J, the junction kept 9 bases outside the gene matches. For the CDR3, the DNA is TGCAGTGCTTCGCCAATTAGCGGGGGGGACTACGAGCAGTACTTC. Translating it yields CSASPISGGDYEQYF.

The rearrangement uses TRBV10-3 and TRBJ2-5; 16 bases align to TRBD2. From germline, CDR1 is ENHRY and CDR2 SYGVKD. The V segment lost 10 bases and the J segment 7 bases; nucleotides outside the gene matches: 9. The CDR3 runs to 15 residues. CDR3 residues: CASGTSGGVQGTQYF. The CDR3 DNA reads TGTGCCAGCGGGACTAGCGGGGGGGTACAGGGGACCCAGTACTTC.

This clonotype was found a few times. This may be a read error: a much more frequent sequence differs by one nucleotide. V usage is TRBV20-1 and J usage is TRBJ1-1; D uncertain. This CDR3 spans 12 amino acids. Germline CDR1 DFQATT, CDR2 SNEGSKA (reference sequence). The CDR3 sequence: CRAKAPNTEAFF. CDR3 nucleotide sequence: TGCAGGGCTAAAGCACCGAACACTGAAGCTTTCTTT.

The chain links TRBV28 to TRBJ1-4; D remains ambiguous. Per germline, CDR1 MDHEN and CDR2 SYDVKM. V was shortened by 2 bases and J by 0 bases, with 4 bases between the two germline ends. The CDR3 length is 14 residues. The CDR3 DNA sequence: TGTGCCAGCAGTTTAGGTCCAACTAATGAAAAACTGTTTTTT. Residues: CASSLGPTNEKLFF.

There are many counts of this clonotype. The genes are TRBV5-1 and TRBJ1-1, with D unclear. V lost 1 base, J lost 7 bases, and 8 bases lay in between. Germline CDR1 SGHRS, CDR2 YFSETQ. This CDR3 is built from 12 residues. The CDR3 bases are TGCGCCAGCAGCTTGTCACAGAATGAAGCTTTCTTT. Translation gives CASSLSQNEAFF.

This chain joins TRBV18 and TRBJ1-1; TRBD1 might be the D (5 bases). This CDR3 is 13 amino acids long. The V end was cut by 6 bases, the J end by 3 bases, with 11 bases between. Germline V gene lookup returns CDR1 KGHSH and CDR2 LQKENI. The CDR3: CASSPGIDTEAFF. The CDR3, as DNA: TGTGCCAGCTCGCCAGGGATAGACACTGAAGCTTTCTTT.

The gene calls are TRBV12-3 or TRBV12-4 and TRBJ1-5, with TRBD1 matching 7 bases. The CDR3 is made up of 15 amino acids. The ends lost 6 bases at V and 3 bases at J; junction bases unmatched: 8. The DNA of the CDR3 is TGTGCCAGCAGCCTCAAGAGGGGGCCCAATCAGCCCCAGCATTTT. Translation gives CASSLKRGPNQPQHF.

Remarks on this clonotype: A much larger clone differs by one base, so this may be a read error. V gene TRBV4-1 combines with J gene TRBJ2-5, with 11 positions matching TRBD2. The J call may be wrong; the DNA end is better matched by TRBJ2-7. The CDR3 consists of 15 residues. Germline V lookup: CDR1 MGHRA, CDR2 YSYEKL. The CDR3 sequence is CASSRLAGGPREQYF. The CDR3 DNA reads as TGCGCCAGCAGTCGATTAGCGGGGGGGCCTCGCGAGCAGTACTTC.

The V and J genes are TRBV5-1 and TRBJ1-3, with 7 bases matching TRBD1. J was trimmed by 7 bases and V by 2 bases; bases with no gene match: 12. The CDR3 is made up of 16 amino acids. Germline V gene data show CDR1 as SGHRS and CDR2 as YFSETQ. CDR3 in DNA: TGCGCCAGCAGCTTTCCCTCGGCAGGGGGTCGGAACACCATATATTTT. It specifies CASSFPSAGGRNTIYF.

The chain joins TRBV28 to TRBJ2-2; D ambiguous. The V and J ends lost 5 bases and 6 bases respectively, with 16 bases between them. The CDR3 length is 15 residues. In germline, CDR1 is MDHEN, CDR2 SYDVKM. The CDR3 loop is CASSPSAIRAGELFF. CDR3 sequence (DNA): TGTGCCAGCAGTCCCTCGGCGATCCGGGCCGGGGAGCTGTTTTTT.

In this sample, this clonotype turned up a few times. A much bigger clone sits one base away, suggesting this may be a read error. The CDR3 is CSVEGTYEQYF. CDR3 nucleotide sequence: TGCAGCGTTGAAGGGACCTACGAGCAGTACTTC. This rearrangement joins TRBV29-1 to TRBJ2-7; unclear D gene. The CDR3 is made up of 11 amino acids. Germline values: CDR1 SQVTM, CDR2 ANQGSEA. The V and J ends lost 1 base and 2 bases respectively, with 3 bases between them.

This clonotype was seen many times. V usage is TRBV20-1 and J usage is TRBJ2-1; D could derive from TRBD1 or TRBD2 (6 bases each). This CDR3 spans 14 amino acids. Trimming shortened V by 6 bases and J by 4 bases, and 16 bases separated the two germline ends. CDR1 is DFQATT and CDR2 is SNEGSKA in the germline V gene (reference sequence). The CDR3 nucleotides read TGCAGTGCCGACCCGGGGGCCGGGTACAATGAGCAGTTCTTC. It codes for CSADPGAGYNEQFF.

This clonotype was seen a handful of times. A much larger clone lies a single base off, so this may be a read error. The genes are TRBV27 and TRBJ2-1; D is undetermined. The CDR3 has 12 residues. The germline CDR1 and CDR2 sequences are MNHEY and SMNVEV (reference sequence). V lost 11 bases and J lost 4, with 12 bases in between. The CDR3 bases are TGTGCCGGCCGTTCTTGGTACAATGAGCAGTTCTTC. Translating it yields CAGRSWYNEQFF.

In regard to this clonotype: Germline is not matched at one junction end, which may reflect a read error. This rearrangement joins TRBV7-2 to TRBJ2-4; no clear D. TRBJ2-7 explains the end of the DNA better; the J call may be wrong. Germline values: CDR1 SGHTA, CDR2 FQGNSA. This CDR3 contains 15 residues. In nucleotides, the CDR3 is TGTGCCGGCAGCTTCTTCCTCAATGACAACCACGAGCAGTACTTC. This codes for CAGSFFLNDNHEQYF.

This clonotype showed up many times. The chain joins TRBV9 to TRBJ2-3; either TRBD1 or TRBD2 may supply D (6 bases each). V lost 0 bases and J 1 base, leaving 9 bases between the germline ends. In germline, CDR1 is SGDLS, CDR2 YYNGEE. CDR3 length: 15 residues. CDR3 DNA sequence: TGTGCCAGCAGCGTAGCGGGGGCCCGCACAGATACGCAGTATTTT. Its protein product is CASSVAGARTDTQYF.

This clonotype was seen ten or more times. CDR3 DNA: TGTGCCATGGCTGGGTGGGACAGCTACGAGCAGTACTTC. It codes for CAMAGWDSYEQYF. The chain carries TRBV10-3 and TRBJ2-7, with 7 bases aligning to TRBD1. The CDR3 is made up of 13 amino acids. The V gene's germline CDR1 is ENHRY and CDR2 SYGVKD. Unmatched junction bases numbered 8, after V lost 9 bases and J lost 3 bases.

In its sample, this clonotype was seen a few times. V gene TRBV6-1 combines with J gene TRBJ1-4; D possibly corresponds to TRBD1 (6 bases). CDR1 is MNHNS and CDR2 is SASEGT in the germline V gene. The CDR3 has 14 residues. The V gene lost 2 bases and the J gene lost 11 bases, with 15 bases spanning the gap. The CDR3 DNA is TGTGCCAGCAGTGAATCGAGGGGGGCTTTCAAACTGTTTTTT. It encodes CASSESRGAFKLFF.